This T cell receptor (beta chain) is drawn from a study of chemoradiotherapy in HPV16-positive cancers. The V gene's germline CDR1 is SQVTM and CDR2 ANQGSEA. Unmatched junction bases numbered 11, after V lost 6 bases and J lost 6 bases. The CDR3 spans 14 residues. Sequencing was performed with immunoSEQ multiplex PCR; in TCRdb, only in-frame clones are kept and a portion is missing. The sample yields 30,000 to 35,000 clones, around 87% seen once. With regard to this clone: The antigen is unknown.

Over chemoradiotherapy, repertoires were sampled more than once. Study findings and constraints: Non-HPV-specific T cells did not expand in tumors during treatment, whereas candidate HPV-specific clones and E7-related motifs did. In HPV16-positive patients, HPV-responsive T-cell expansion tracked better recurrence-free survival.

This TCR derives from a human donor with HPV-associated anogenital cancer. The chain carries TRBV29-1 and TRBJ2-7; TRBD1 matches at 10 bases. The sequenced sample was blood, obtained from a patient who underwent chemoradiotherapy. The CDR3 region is CSVDGTGALGEQYF. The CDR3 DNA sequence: TGCAGCGTCGACGGGACAGGGGCGCTCGGCGAGCAGTACTTC.